The 20 T cell receptor beta chains listed next were all sequenced from one sample in a study of cytomegalovirus exposure and HLA in healthy donors. It was with 60 Vbeta and 13 Jbeta primers that the PCR ran. Clones were read by immunoSEQ multiplex PCR, and TCRdb kept only the in-frame ones, dropping some. The sample consists of some 150,000 clones, 81% of them appearing once. The sequenced material came from PBMCs. The source is a woman between 45 and 60 years old in good health and CMV-seronegative.

V and J are TRBV6-5 and TRBJ2-5; 8 bases line up with TRBD1. The end of the DNA is better explained by TRBJ2-7, so the J call may be wrong. The germline CDR1 and CDR2 sequences are MNHEY and SVGAGI. The CDR3 extends over 15 amino acids. CDR3 nucleotides: TGTGCCAGCAGTTACGATTACAGGGGGATTGGCGAGCAGTACTTC. This codes for CASSYDYRGIGEQYF.

The chain combines TRBV28 with TRBJ2-2; 12 nucleotides agree with TRBD2. The CDR3 loop spans 17 amino acids. V lost 3 bases, J lost 1 base, and 3 bases stayed unmatched. Germline CDR1 is MDHEN and CDR2 is SYDVKM. This chain's CDR3 is CASSFSGLAGNTGELFF. CDR3 in DNA: TGTGCCAGCAGTTTCTCGGGACTAGCGGGGAACACCGGGGAGCTGTTTTTT.

The chain is built from TRBV10-3 and TRBJ2-1; weak D call: TRBD1 (5 bases). Germline assignment: CDR1 ENHRY and CDR2 SYGVKD. CDR3 length: 17 residues. Trimming took 4 bases from V and 0 from J, leaving 16 bases between them. The CDR3 protein is CAISAPYQGSSYNEQFF. The CDR3 DNA sequence: TGTGCCATCAGTGCACCCTACCAGGGCAGCTCCTACAATGAGCAGTTCTTC.

This chain uses TRBV19 with TRBJ2-1; D perhaps matches TRBD1 (5 bases). Trimming removed 5 bases at V and 9 bases at J, with 17 bases between. This CDR3 comprises 14 residues. CDR1 is LNHDA, CDR2 SQIVND, per germline (reference sequence). The CDR3 loop reads CASSLPSQGPEQFF. CDR3 nucleotides: TGTGCCAGTAGTCTCCCCTCTCAGGGCCCTGAGCAGTTCTTC.

This clone has a single count. The rearrangement links TRBV5-1 to TRBJ2-1; D is perhaps TRBD1 or TRBD2 (5 bases each). This CDR3 comprises 15 residues. Germline values: CDR1 SGHRS, CDR2 YFSETQ. V lost 4 bases to trimming and J lost 9 bases, with 20 bases between them. This CDR3 reads CASSLGVYSLGEQFF. Written as DNA, the CDR3 is TGCGCCAGCAGCCTGGGGGTCTATAGCTTGGGTGAGCAGTTCTTC.

A remark on this clone: Other DNA sequences in the sample encode the same CDR3. The genes are TRBV30 and TRBJ2-1; TRBD2 aligns across 9 bases. CDR3 length: 13 residues. V lost 4 bases to trimming and J lost 4 bases; unmatched junction nucleotides: 2. In germline, CDR1 is GTSNPN, CDR2 SVGIG (reference sequence). The CDR3 loop reads CAWTSGVYNEQFF. The CDR3, as DNA: TGTGCCTGGACTAGCGGGGTATACAATGAGCAGTTCTTC.

The chain uses TRBV5-6 and TRBJ1-2, with D possibly being TRBD1 (6 bases). CDR1 and CDR2 (germline): SGHDT, YYEEEE. The CDR3 is 14 amino acids. Trimming removed 5 bases at V and 7 bases at J, with 18 bases between. The CDR3 region has the DNA TGTGCCAGCAGATTCACGAACGACAGGCGTGGCTACACCTTC. Translation: CASRFTNDRRGYTF.

There are a few counts of this clone. This chain uses TRBV11-2 with TRBJ1-3, with 9 nucleotides matching TRBD1. The germline V gene encodes CDR1 SGHAT and CDR2 FQNNGV. Trimming at V came to 3 bases and at J to 3 bases, leaving 6 bases not matched to a gene. CDR3 size: 16 residues. The CDR3 nucleotides read TGTGCCAGCAGCTTTAACAGGGGACAGGGTGGAAACACCATATATTTT. Amino acids: CASSFNRGQGGNTIYF. Looking up the rest from reference TRBV11-2 and TRBJ1-3 gives the full variable domain: EAGVAQSPRYKIIEKRQSVAFWCNPISGHATLYWYQQILGQGPKLLIQFQNNGVVDDSQLPKDRFSAERLKGVDSTLKIQPAKLEDSAVYLCASSFNRGQGGNTIYFGEGSWLTVV.

V usage is TRBV5-8 and J usage is TRBJ2-5; maybe TRBD1 (6 bases). Trimming took 2 bases from V and 5 from J, leaving 16 bases between them. This CDR3 region has 15 residues. CDR1 is SGHTS, CDR2 YDEGEE, per germline. CDR3 amino acids: CASSFRQVRGETQYF. The CDR3 DNA sequence: TGTGCCAGCAGCTTTCGACAGGTTCGAGGGGAGACCCAGTACTTC.

In this sample, this clone turned up many times. The CDR3 DNA sequence: TGTGCCAGCAGCTTAGTGAAGGGGGCTGGAACTAATGAAAAACTGTTTTTT. It yields the protein CASSLVKGAGTNEKLFF. The rearrangement links TRBV11-2 to TRBJ1-4; 7 bases map to TRBD1. This CDR3 region has 17 residues. The ends lost 1 base at V and 1 base at J; junction bases unmatched: 6. Germline-derived CDR1 and CDR2 are SGHAT and FQNNGV. Based on the CDR3 plus reference TRBV11-2 and TRBJ1-4, the full variable domain is EAGVAQSPRYKIIEKRQSVAFWCNPISGHATLYWYQQILGQGPKLLIQFQNNGVVDDSQLPKDRFSAERLKGVDSTLKIQPAKLEDSAVYLCASSLVKGAGTNEKLFFGSGTQLSVL.

This clone was observed a single time. This chain links TRBV10-1 with TRBJ2-1; 7 bases fit TRBD1. The CDR3 extends over 13 amino acids. Trimming cost V 2 bases and J 14 bases; bases outside gene matches: 9. Germline values: CDR1 WNHNN, CDR2 SYGVQD (reference sequence). CDR3 amino acids: CASSEMAGGREFF. Written as DNA, the CDR3 is TGCGCCAGCAGTGAGATGGCAGGGGGACGGGAGTTCTTC.

The rearrangement uses TRBV7-2 and TRBJ1-5, with 9 nucleotides matching TRBD1. The CDR3 runs 17 residues. Germline V gene data show CDR1 as SGHTA and CDR2 as FQGNSA. The junction had 13 bases not matched to a gene; V was cut back by 3 bases and J by 7 bases. For the CDR3, the DNA is TGTGCCAGCAGCTTGGAGGGGGGGACAGGGCGGAAACAGCCCCAGCATTTT. Protein sequence: CASSLEGGTGRKQPQHF.

This clone was found a few times. The chain uses TRBV4-2 and TRBJ1-2, with a tentative D call TRBD1 (6 bases). The germline V gene has CDR1 LGHNA and CDR2 YNFKEQ. Trimming cost V 0 bases and J 4 bases, with 9 bases left between them. There are 14 residues in the CDR3. The CDR3 sequence is CASSQELGAYGYTF. The CDR3 region has the DNA TGTGCCAGCAGCCAAGAGCTGGGGGCCTATGGCTACACCTTC.

This clone showed up just a few times. V and J are TRBV4-3 and TRBJ2-3; 11 positions agree with TRBD2. V gave up 3 bases and J gave up 1 base; unmatched junction bases: 0. Germline CDR1 and CDR2: LGHNA and YSLEER. This CDR3 spans 15 amino acids. The CDR3 DNA reads TGCGCCAGCAGCCAGACTAGCGGGGGCACAGATACGCAGTATTTT. It encodes CASSQTSGGTDTQYF.

As concerns this clone: An end of the junction differs from the germline gene, which may be a read error. DNA for the CDR3: TGTGCCAGCAGAGCCCTTGGACAGGACCGCTTC. As protein: CASRALGQDRF. The V gene is TRBV2, the J gene TRBJ1-2, with TRBD1 matching 7 bases. The CDR3 loop spans 11 amino acids. CDR1 is SNHLY and CDR2 is FYNNEI in the germline V gene.

This rearrangement joins TRBV2 to TRBJ2-7; 8 bases are a match to TRBD1. J was trimmed by 2 bases and V by 8 bases; bases with no gene match: 5. Germline-derived CDR1 and CDR2 are SNHLY and FYNNEI. This CDR3 has 13 residues. The CDR3 is CASSATGAYEQYF. The CDR3 coding sequence is TGTGCCAGCTCCGCGACAGGGGCCTACGAGCAGTACTTC.

The chain is built from TRBV2 and TRBJ2-1; 12 bases agree with TRBD2. Germline V lookup: CDR1 SNHLY, CDR2 FYNNEI. Trimming cost V 7 bases and J 4 bases; bases outside gene matches: 2. This CDR3 has 14 residues. In DNA, the CDR3 is TGTGCCAGCAAAGGGACTAGCGGGTACAATGAGCAGTTCTTC. It translates to CASKGTSGYNEQFF.

The chain recombines TRBV7-2 with TRBJ2-7, with D possibly matching TRBD2 (6 bases). Germline CDR1 and CDR2: SGHTA and FQGNSA. Trimming pared 1 base from V and 5 bases from J, leaving 15 bases between. This CDR3 spans 15 amino acids. The CDR3 sequence is CASSLVGGSKHEQYF. In DNA, the CDR3 is TGTGCCAGCAGCTTAGTTGGAGGGAGTAAGCACGAGCAGTACTTC.

A few counts support this clone. This sequence joins TRBV19 and TRBJ1-2; D not resolved. Trimming shortened V by 11 bases and J by 8 bases, and 15 bases separated the two germline ends. Germline V gene lookup returns CDR1 LNHDA and CDR2 SQIVND (reference sequence). This CDR3 contains 11 residues. In nucleotides, the CDR3 is TGTGCCCTATCAGTGGCGGGGGGCTACACCTTC. It is translated as CALSVAGGYTF.

The rearrangement links TRBV2 to TRBJ2-3; 9 bases fit TRBD2. The V gene's germline CDR1 is SNHLY and CDR2 FYNNEI. The CDR3 contains 15 residues. V lost 5 bases and J lost 0; bases outside the gene matches: 3. The CDR3, as DNA: TGTGCCAGCAGTTTAGCGGGGGTCAGCACAGATACGCAGTATTTT. Translating gives CASSLAGVSTDTQYF.